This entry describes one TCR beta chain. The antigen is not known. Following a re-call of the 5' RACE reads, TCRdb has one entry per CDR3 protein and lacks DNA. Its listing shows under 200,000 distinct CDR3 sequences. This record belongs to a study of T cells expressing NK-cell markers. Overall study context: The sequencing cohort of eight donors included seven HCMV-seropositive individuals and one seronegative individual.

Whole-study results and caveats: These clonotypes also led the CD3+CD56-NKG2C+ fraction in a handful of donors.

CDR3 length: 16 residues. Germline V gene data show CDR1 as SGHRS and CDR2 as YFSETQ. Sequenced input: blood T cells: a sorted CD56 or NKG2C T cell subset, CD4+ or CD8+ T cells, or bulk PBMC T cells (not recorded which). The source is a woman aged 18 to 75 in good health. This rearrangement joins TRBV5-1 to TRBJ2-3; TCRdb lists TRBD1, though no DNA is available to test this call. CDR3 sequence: CASTPGGGTSTDTQYF.